The clone carrying this T cell receptor beta chain came up many times. Its target is not known. The sample belongs to a study of T cells in Graves' hyperthyroidism and ophthalmopathy. Germline-derived CDR1 and CDR2 are SNHLY and FYNNEI. The CDR3 loop spans 18 amino acids. V shed 5 bases and J shed 5 bases, with 24 bases lying between them. Study-wide points: The model foresaw ophthalmopathy a median roughly 6.3 months prior to onset.

Amplified regions were TCR beta CDR3 sequences from RNA transcripts. Researchers ran a first-round RT-PCR on the TCR CDR3 using the HTBI primer set. Each CDR3 protein is one row after TCRdb ran MiXCR on the multiplex PCR reads. The profile shows about 250,000 distinct CDR3 sequences, approximately 24% of them singletons. The J gene is TRBJ2-2, the V gene TRBV2, with D tentatively TRBD1 (6 bases). Material for sequencing was blood. This TCR was sampled from a woman aged 40-49 years with Graves' ophthalmopathy. The DNA of the CDR3 is TGTGCCAGCAGTCGCGGTTCGTCCGGGACATCCCGAACCGGGGAGCTGTTTTTT. It is translated as CASSRGSSGTSRTGELFF.